Listed below are T cell receptor beta chains from one sample, sequenced in a study of regulatory T cells in long-lasting Graves disease. TCRdb called the multiplex PCR reads again in MiXCR, with one record for every CDR3 protein. Found here are more than 300,000 distinct CDR3 sequences, 10% to 15% of them singletons; the top ten hold approximately 20%. These data were likewise used in another study, on T cells in Graves' hyperthyroidism and ophthalmopathy.

The sequencing used peripheral blood mononuclear cells (PBMCs), collected at new diagnosis, from a patient treated with antithyroid drugs. The receptors derive from a woman younger than 30 with Graves disease. CDR3s include the opening cysteine and the closing phenylalanine or tryptophan. D genes are given only for firm matches. Clone size is shown for a subset of rows, as once, few, many or a class of expanded clone.

TRBD1	TRBV5-6	TRBJ2-5	NA	TGTGCCAGCAGCCAGGGACAGGGGGTTGAGACCCAGTACTTC	CASSQGQGVETQYF
NA	TRBV5-1	TRBJ1-2	many	TGCGCCAGCAGCTTGGCAGGGGCCGAAACAATTAACTATGGCTACACCTTC	CASSLAGAETINYGYTF
NA	TRBV5-6	TRBJ2-3	few	TGTGCCAGCAGCTTAGGCCCCGGGGAAGCGGGCGCAGATACGCAGTATTTT	CASSLGPGEAGADTQYF
NA	TRBV5-1	TRBJ2-5	few	TGCGCCAGCAGCCCAAACCCCGGAGGCCGAGGGACCCAGTACTTC	CASSPNPGGRGTQYF
NA	TRBV6-2/TRBV6-3	TRBJ1-5	many	TGTGCCAGCAGTAACTATCAGCCCCAGCATTTT	CASSNYQPQHF
NA	TRBV24-1	TRBJ2-2	many	TGTGCCACCAGTGATTTTGCCGGGGAGCTGTTTTTT	CATSDFAGELFF
TRBD1	TRBV18	TRBJ1-4	few	TGTGCCAGCTCACCGCGGGGACAGGGGTATGGGAAAAAACTGTTTTTT	CASSPRGQGYGKKLFF
NA	TRBV12-3/TRBV12-4	TRBJ2-7	many	TGTGCCAGCAGTTTCCTAACAGACTGGCTTGGGGCCTACGAGCAGTACTTC	CASSFLTDWLGAYEQYF
NA	TRBV24-1	TRBJ2-1	many	TGTGCCACCAGTGATCCCGGGGGAAGCTCCTACAATGAGCAGTTCTTC	CATSDPGGSSYNEQFF
TRBD2	TRBV28	TRBJ2-1	many	TGTGCCAGCAGTTTATCGGGGAGGGGGTTCTTC	CASSLSGRGFF
NA	TRBV2	TRBJ2-5	many	TGTGCCAGCAGTGTTGGGGGCATGAGATCAGTGGAGACCCAGTACTTC	CASSVGGMRSVETQYF
NA	TRBV7-2	TRBJ2-1	NA	TGTGCCAGCAGCTTTTGGTTGGACAATGAGCAGTTCTTC	CASSFWLDNEQFF
NA	TRBV5-1	TRBJ2-3	many	TGCGCCAGCAGCGGGACTGCGAACACAGATACGCAGTATTTT	CASSGTANTDTQYF
NA	TRBV11-1	TRBJ1-1	few	TGTGCCAGCAGCCAAGAGATTGCATCAAAAGCTTTCTTT	CASSQEIASKAFF
TRBD1	TRBV4-3	TRBJ1-1	few	TGCGCCAGCAGCCAAGACCCCCCGGACAGGGGTTTGTTAGCTTTCTTT	CASSQDPPDRGLLAFF
NA	TRBV20-1	TRBJ2-3	many	TGCAGTGCTAGTTCTCCGGGGGACCGCACAGATACGCAGTATTTT	CSASSPGDRTDTQYF
NA	TRBV19	TRBJ2-2	many	TGTGCCAGTAGTAGGGACTTATTGAACACCGGGGAGCTGTTTTTT	CASSRDLLNTGELFF
TRBD1	TRBV7-2	TRBJ2-7	many	TGTGCCAGCAGCACCGCGGGACAGGCTTACGAGCAGTACTTC	CASSTAGQAYEQYF
NA	TRBV7-3	TRBJ2-1	NA	TGTGCCAGCAGCCATAGAGCTCAGATTGGGGTCCAAAACGAGCAGTTCTTC	CASSHRAQIGVQNEQFF
TRBD2	TRBV12-3/TRBV12-4	TRBJ2-1	many	TGTGCCAGCAGTTTCAGCGGGGGGGCGTACAATGAGCAGTTCTTC	CASSFSGGAYNEQFF
NA	TRBV6-1	TRBJ1-2	many	TGTGCCAGCCGCCATCGGCACTATGGCTACACCTTC	CASRHRHYGYTF
NA	TRBV5-6	TRBJ2-6	NA	TGTGCCAGCAGCTTATCCATCTACTCTGGGGCCAACGTCCTGACTTTC	CASSLSIYSGANVLTF
NA	TRBV5-1	TRBJ1-1	many	TGCGCCAGCAGCCTAGGGCCGGCTGTAAGGGACACTGAAGCTTTCTTT	CASSLGPAVRDTEAFF
NA	TRBV18	TRBJ1-5	many	TGTGCCAGCTCACCACAAGGGAATCAGCCCCAGCATTTT	CASSPQGNQPQHF
NA	TRBV12-3/TRBV12-4	TRBJ1-2	few	TGTGCCAGCAGTTTAGCGCGCAGGGCAAGCGGTGGCTACACCTTC	CASSLARRASGGYTF
NA	TRBV20-1	TRBJ2-1	many	TGCAGTGCGGCAGGGTACAATGAGCAGTTCTTC	CSAAGYNEQFF
NA	TRBV20-1	TRBJ2-7	many	TGCAGTGTTGGGGGTGGATGGGCTACCTACGAGCAGTACTTC	CSVGGGWATYEQYF
TRBD1	TRBV20-1	TRBJ1-1	many	TGCAGTGCTATAATCCCAGGGGGAAACACTGAAGCTTTCTTT	CSAIIPGGNTEAFF
NA	TRBV13	TRBJ2-5	many	TGTGCCAGCAGCCACGACATCCAAGAGACCCAGTACTTC	CASSHDIQETQYF
NA	TRBV15	TRBJ1-1	many	TGTGCCACCAGCAGAGATGGGGGGCGGGTAGCTTTCTTT	CATSRDGGRVAFF
NA	TRBV29-1	TRBJ2-1	NA	TGCAGCGTTGAACGGCTGGGAACCTACAATGAGCAGTTCTTC	CSVERLGTYNEQFF
NA	TRBV15	TRBJ1-6	few	TGTGCCACCAGCAATGTGAAGGGAAGTAGTAATTCACCCCTCCACTTT	CATSNVKGSSNSPLHF
NA	TRBV2	TRBJ1-4	few	TGTGCCAGTCATACGCCGGGGACTGCTGAAAAACTGTTTTTT	CASHTPGTAEKLFF
NA	TRBV14	TRBJ1-3	few	TGTGCCAGCAGCCAATTTTTGTCGGGAGGAAACACCATATATTTT	CASSQFLSGGNTIYF
TRBD2	TRBV24-1	TRBJ2-3	few	TGTGCCACCCTTGGCGGGGGGGCCCGACATACGCAGTATTTT	CATLGGGARHTQYF
TRBD2	TRBV6-2/TRBV6-3	TRBJ2-5	NA	TGTGCCAGCAGTGAAGCGGGACTGACGGAGACCCAGTACTTC	CASSEAGLTETQYF
TRBD1	TRBV4-3	TRBJ1-1	many	TGCGCCAGCAGCCTCATCGGGACAGTTGAAGCTTTCTTT	CASSLIGTVEAFF
TRBD2	TRBV27	TRBJ2-7	NA	TGTGCCAGCAGCCCATCGCTAGCGGGAGACTACGAGCAGTACTTC	CASSPSLAGDYEQYF
NA	TRBV4-1	TRBJ1-6	NA	TGCGCCAGCAGCCAAGATGGCGGGAGATATAATTCACCCCTCCACTTT	CASSQDGGRYNSPLHF
NA	TRBV4-1	TRBJ2-5	many	TGCGCCAGCAGCCAAGAGTCGAGGACATACCAAGAGACCCAGTACTTC	CASSQESRTYQETQYF
NA	TRBV5-4	TRBJ2-3	many	TGTGCCAGCAGCTTGATGGTAGCTGGCACAGATACGCAGTATTTT	CASSLMVAGTDTQYF
NA	TRBV7-9	TRBJ1-2	NA	TGTGCCAGCAGGATAACCGATACAGGGAATGTAGATGGCTACACCTTC	CASRITDTGNVDGYTF
NA	TRBV28	TRBJ2-7	many	TGTGCCAGCAGTGTCCTCTCCTACGAGCAGTACTTC	CASSVLSYEQYF
NA	TRBV7-2	TRBJ2-1	many	TGTGCCAGCAGCTCCGACAGGTTCTCCTACAATGAGCAGTTCTTC	CASSSDRFSYNEQFF
NA	TRBV7-6	TRBJ2-2	NA	TGTGCCAGCAGCTCAACAGGCCACGGGGAGCTGTTTTTT	CASSSTGHGELFF
NA	TRBV29-1	TRBJ1-5	many	TGCAGCGTCGGAAACGATCGGAAACGGGGCAATCAGCCCCAGCATTTT	CSVGNDRKRGNQPQHF
NA	TRBV12-3/TRBV12-4	TRBJ2-6	many	TGTGCCAGCAGCTGGGGCTCTGGGGCCAACGTCCTGACTTTC	CASSWGSGANVLTF
TRBD1	TRBV2	TRBJ2-5	many	TGTGCCAGCAGTGGAGGGACAGGCCAAGAGACCCAGTACTTC	CASSGGTGQETQYF
TRBD2	TRBV5-4	TRBJ2-5	NA	TGTGCCAGCAGCAATACTCTACCCAGCGGGACTGAGACCCAGTACTTC	CASSNTLPSGTETQYF
NA	TRBV6-5	TRBJ2-7	many	TGTGCCAGCAGTTCTGTAGGGTCGGGCAGGAGCTCCTACGAGCAGTACTTC	CASSSVGSGRSSYEQYF
NA	TRBV28	TRBJ1-2	few	TGTGCCAGCAGTCCCCTACTCAGGACACTGAACTATGGCTACACCTTC	CASSPLLRTLNYGYTF